This T cell receptor beta chain stems from a study of molecular identifiers for immune sequencing clone quantification. Turning to the study itself: Four of five RNA aliquots from approximately 22,000 or 94,000 naive CD8 T cells were sequenced. General study results and limits: Barcode-sharing identical TCR molecules could underestimate highly expanded clone sizes. Beyond 20 RNA copies, clones held over 97% of effector molecules, compared with under 1% in naive cells.

Preparation methods for the bulk TCR libraries were those previously described, with listed TCR primers. Each CDR3 protein is one row after TCRdb ran MiXCR on the PCR reads. This table has around 43,000 distinct CDR3 sequences, about a fifth appearing once. This clonotype rates as medium-sized. Its antigen is not identified. At one end, the junction sequence differs from germline, possibly due to a read error. CDR1 SGHTA and CDR2 FQGNSA come from the germline V gene. The CDR3 covers 13 residues. V gene TRBV7-2 combines with J gene TRBJ2-3; tentative D call: TRBD2 (6 bases). The TCR originated in a human donor in good health. Some libraries in this study had Jurkat cell RNA spiked in. The sample taken for sequencing was naive CD8+ T cells from blood, with Jurkat cell RNA spiked in. The subset here: FACS-sorted CD8+CD4-CCR7+CD45RA+ naive T cells. The CDR3 spells CASSLGGTDTQYF. Here the CDR3 DNA reads TGCGCCAGCAGCCTGGGAGGAACAGATACGCAGTATTTT.